This is a list of T cell receptor beta chains from one sample in a study of PD-1 blockade in classical Hodgkin lymphoma. Libraries were prepared by immunoSEQ multiplex PCR; TCRdb keeps only in-frame clonotypes and omits some of them. The sample holds 12,000 to 15,000 clones; 83% are singletons and the top ten take less than 25%. The sequencing used peripheral blood mononuclear cells (PBMCs), collected before the second cycle of nivolumab. Receptors originate from a human donor with classical Hodgkin lymphoma. CDR3s include the opening cysteine and the closing phenylalanine or tryptophan. A D gene is named only where the DNA matches it firmly. Only some rows state a clone size, as once, few, many or a class for expanded clones.

v_call	j_call	d_call	clone_size	cdr3_nt	cdr3_aa
TRBV5-6	TRBJ2-5	TRBD1	once	TGTGCCAGCAGCCAACAGGGGGCCCAAGAGACCCAGTACTTC	CASSQQGAQETQYF
TRBV5-5	TRBJ1-5	NA	once	TGTGCCAGCAGCTACAGACAGGTCGCGGGCAATCAGCCCCAGCATTTT	CASSYRQVAGNQPQHF
TRBV28	TRBJ2-1	NA	NA	TGTGCCAGCAGTTTCGGGTCAGGACTGGCCCGAGCCGATGAGCAGTTCTTC	CASSFGSGLARADEQFF
TRBV10-2	TRBJ1-1	TRBD1	NA	TGCGCCAGCAGTGGCCCAGGGGGTGAAGCTTTCTTT	CASSGPGGEAFF
TRBV5-1	TRBJ2-3	TRBD2	NA	TGCGCCAGCAGCTCGGGACTAGCGGGGGGGACTAGCACAGATACGCAGTATTTT	CASSSGLAGGTSTDTQYF
TRBV6-6	TRBJ1-5	NA	NA	TGTGCCAGCAGTTACGGGCACTTCAATCAGCCCCAGCATTTT	CASSYGHFNQPQHF
TRBV2	TRBJ1-1	NA	once	TGTGCCAGCAGTGACGACACTGCTGAAGCTTTCTTT	CASSDDTAEAFF
TRBV6-6	TRBJ2-1	NA	NA	TGTGCCAGCACATCTTGGGATGAGCAGTTCTTC	CASTSWDEQFF
TRBV6-5	TRBJ1-2	NA	NA	TGTGCCGTCAGAGAGGCGGCAGACGGCTACACCTTC	CAVREAADGYTF
TRBV5-8	TRBJ1-2	NA	once	TGTGCCAGCAGAAATGCGGGACGTGCGAACAACTATGGCTACACCTTC	CASRNAGRANNYGYTF
TRBV6-6	TRBJ1-1	NA	NA	TGTGCCAGCAGTTACCTCCGACCGCGGGACACTGAAGCTTTCTTT	CASSYLRPRDTEAFF
TRBV4-1	TRBJ1-3	NA	NA	TGCGCCAGCAGCCAAGAATGGACAGACTCTGGAAACACCATATATTTT	CASSQEWTDSGNTIYF
TRBV18	TRBJ2-5	TRBD1	NA	TGTGCCAGCTCACCGACAGGGGGCATGGAGACCCAGTACTTC	CASSPTGGMETQYF
TRBV19	TRBJ2-7	NA	once	TGTGCCAGTAATAAAGGACCAAACTCCTACGAGCAGTACTTC	CASNKGPNSYEQYF
TRBV28	TRBJ1-6	NA	NA	TGTGCCAGCAGTTTAAGACAGGACCTCTATAATTCACCCCTCCACTTT	CASSLRQDLYNSPLHF
TRBV7-2	TRBJ1-2	TRBD1	NA	TGTGCCAGCAGCTTAGCGGACAGGGAGTTACGCTATGGCTACACCTTC	CASSLADRELRYGYTF
TRBV7-6	TRBJ2-3	NA	few	TGTGCCAGCAGCTTAGCACAACAGGGTTACACAGATACGCAGTATTTT	CASSLAQQGYTDTQYF
TRBV7-3	TRBJ2-3	TRBD1	NA	TGTGCCAGCAGCACGACAGGGCCGGGCACAGATACGCAGTATTTT	CASSTTGPGTDTQYF
TRBV27	TRBJ2-1	TRBD2	NA	TGTGCCAGCAGTTTAAAAAGCCAGCGGGGGGGCCTGAGGAACAATGAGCAGTTCTTC	CASSLKSQRGGLRNNEQFF
TRBV5-8	TRBJ1-2	NA	NA	TGTGCCAGCAGCTTTGGAGTGGCCGGGCACTATGGCTACACCTTC	CASSFGVAGHYGYTF
TRBV5-1	TRBJ2-7	TRBD1	NA	TGCGCCAGCAGCTTTACCGGGACAGGGTACGAGCAGTACTTC	CASSFTGTGYEQYF
TRBV12-5	TRBJ2-3	TRBD1	NA	TGTGCTAGTGGTTTGGTAGGGACAGGGTTCAACTACACACTGGGTACGCAGTATTTT	CASGLVGTGFNYTLGTQYF
TRBV10-3	TRBJ2-4	TRBD2	NA	TGTGCCATCAGTCCGACTAGCGGGGACCCGAGGGGCATTCAGTACTTC	CAISPTSGDPRGIQYF
TRBV23-1	TRBJ1-5	TRBD1	NA	TGCGCCAGCAGTCAAAGCCTCGGGACAGGGTGTCAGCCCCAGCATTTT	CASSQSLGTGCQPQHF
TRBV4-1	TRBJ1-1	TRBD1	NA	TGCGCCAGCAGCCAAGCATTTGGACAGGGGAACCCTGAAGCTTTCTTT	CASSQAFGQGNPEAFF
TRBV7-2	TRBJ1-5	NA	once	TGTGCCAGCAGCAGTCAGGGTCAGCCCCAGCATTTT	CASSSQGQPQHF